Listed here are 18 T cell receptor beta chains from one sample, sequenced in a study of shared clonotypes between healthy human individuals. The table came from immunoSEQ multiplex PCR; TCRdb's copy has only in-frame clones and leaves some out. The sample consists of some 1 million clones, about 77% of them appearing once. The sample was memory CD4+ T cells sorted from blood. The subset: CD45RA-negative fraction. These receptors originate from a young man in good health.

Turning to this clone: The identical CDR3 is also encoded by other nucleotide sequences in the sample. This chain's CDR3 is CASSVGSSYNSPLHF. The CDR3 DNA sequence: TGTGCCAGCAGCGTAGGAAGCTCCTATAATTCACCCCTCCACTTT. The J gene is TRBJ1-6, the V gene TRBV9; D remains unclear. Germline CDR1 SGDLS, CDR2 YYNGEE. Trimming shortened V by 0 bases and J by 0 bases, and 4 bases separated the two germline ends. There are 15 residues in the CDR3.

The chain recombines TRBV29-1 with TRBJ2-2; D call uncertain. The V gene lost 4 bases and the J gene lost 2 bases, with 2 bases spanning the gap. CDR3 length equals 11 residues. Per the germline V gene, CDR1 is SQVTM and CDR2 is ANQGSEA. CDR3 in amino acids: CSVVNTGELFF. In nucleotides, the CDR3 is TGCAGCGTTGTAAACACCGGGGAGCTGTTTTTT.

The chain links TRBV28 to TRBJ1-5, with 7 bases aligning to TRBD1. Germline trimming cut 5 bases from V and 1 base from J; bases unmatched to any gene: 11. Germline lookup yields CDR1 MDHEN and CDR2 SYDVKM. This CDR3 spans 17 amino acids. The CDR3 coding sequence is TGTGCCAGCAGTCCTATTAAGGGGGCGTCGAGCAATCAGCCCCAGCATTTT. Translation gives CASSPIKGASSNQPQHF.

This chain links TRBV6-6 with TRBJ1-2; D unclear. Trimming took off 6 bases at V and 7 bases at J, with 12 bases between the two ends. The CDR3 spans 12 residues. Germline values: CDR1 MNHNY, CDR2 SVGAGI (reference sequence). Written as DNA, the CDR3 is TGTGCCAGCAGACTACAACTGGGTGGCTACACCTTC. It encodes CASRLQLGGYTF.

The sample holds a few counts of this clone. CDR3 sequence reads: CASSPGEYGYTF. The CDR3, as DNA: TGTGCCAGCAGCCCAGGGGAATATGGCTACACCTTC. V gene TRBV5-4 combines with J gene TRBJ1-2, with D possibly being TRBD1 (6 bases). V lost 4 bases to trimming and J lost 5 bases, with 9 bases between them. Germline V lookup: CDR1 SGHNT, CDR2 YYREEE (reference sequence). The CDR3 consists of 12 residues.

The gene calls are TRBV30 and TRBJ1-6; D possibly corresponds to TRBD1 (5 bases). The V gene lost 8 bases and the J gene lost 7 bases, with 12 bases spanning the gap. This CDR3 comprises 12 residues. The germline CDR1 and CDR2 sequences are GTSNPN and SVGIG (reference sequence). CDR3 residues: CAGRDGNSPLHF. The CDR3 nucleotides read TGTGCCGGCCGGGACGGAAATTCACCCCTCCACTTT.

The chain is built from TRBV5-1 and TRBJ1-2; TRBD1 aligns across 12 bases. Germline CDR1 reads SGHRS; CDR2 reads YFSETQ. J gave up 5 bases and V 3 bases, and 8 bases lay outside the gene matches. This CDR3 contains 16 residues. The CDR3: CASSSSGTGGNYGYTF. CDR3 nucleotides: TGCGCCAGCAGCTCCTCCGGGACAGGGGGCAATTATGGCTACACCTTC.

The chain joins TRBV4-2 to TRBJ2-6; D uncertain. Germline loops: CDR1 LGHNA, CDR2 YNFKEQ. The CDR3 is made up of 13 amino acids. The V end lost 4 bases, the J end lost 4 bases, and 5 bases lay between the germline ends. CDR3 in DNA: TGTGCCAGCAGCCCTGGGGGGGCCAACGTCCTGACTTTC. This codes for CASSPGGANVLTF.

V usage is TRBV9 and J usage is TRBJ2-5; 9 nucleotides agree with TRBD2. CDR3 length equals 17 residues. Trimming at V came to 2 bases and at J to 1 base, leaving 9 bases not matched to a gene. Germline loops: CDR1 SGDLS, CDR2 YYNGEE. CDR3 DNA sequence: TGTGCCAGCAGCGTCTCGGTGGAGCGGGGGGTCCAAGAGACCCAGTACTTC. Encoded protein: CASSVSVERGVQETQYF. Drawing the rest from reference TRBV9 and TRBJ2-5, the complete variable domain is DSGVTQTPKHLITATGQRVTLRCSPRSGDLSVYWYQQSLDQGLQFLIQYYNGEERAKGNILERFSAQQFPDLHSELNLSSLELGDSALYFCASSVSVERGVQETQYFGPGTRLLVL.

V usage is TRBV10-3 and J usage is TRBJ2-1; 7 positions agree with TRBD2. CDR1 and CDR2 (germline): ENHRY, SYGVKD. The V gene end was trimmed by 6 bases and the J gene end by 9 bases; junction bases not matched to a gene: 14. CDR3 length: 15 amino acids. The DNA for the CDR3 is TGTGCCATCAGAGAGACCGGGACTAACTTTGCTGAGCAGTTCTTC. This gives the protein CAIRETGTNFAEQFF.

The rearrangement links TRBV5-1 to TRBJ1-6, with TRBD1 identical over 7 bases. Germline V gives CDR1 SGHRS, CDR2 YFSETQ. Trimming removed 4 bases from V and 7 bases from J; junction bases left unmatched: 5. The CDR3 covers 14 residues. The CDR3, as DNA: TGCGCCAGCAGCAAGGGACAGACCAATTCACCCCTCCACTTT. This translates into CASSKGQTNSPLHF.

This clone came up many times. The J gene is TRBJ2-5, the V gene TRBV14; TRBD2 matches at 9 bases. V shed 4 bases and J 2 bases; nucleotides not matched to a gene: 5. The germline gives CDR1 SGHDN, CDR2 FVKESK. The length of the CDR3 is 15 residues. The CDR3 protein is CASSPASGGQETQYF. In nucleotides, the CDR3 is TGTGCCAGCAGCCCGGCCAGCGGGGGGCAAGAGACCCAGTACTTC.

J is TRBJ2-5 and V is TRBV5-1; D is perhaps TRBD1 (6 bases). V lost 0 bases and J 6 bases, leaving 12 bases between the germline ends. This CDR3 contains 14 residues. Germline V gene lookup returns CDR1 SGHRS and CDR2 YFSETQ. CDR3 sequence reads: CASSLAEGGQTQYF. Here the CDR3 DNA reads TGCGCCAGCAGCTTGGCCGAAGGGGGTCAGACCCAGTACTTC.

This clone was recorded many times. The chain is built from TRBV29-1 and TRBJ1-1; D perhaps matches TRBD1 (6 bases). CDR1 and CDR2 (germline): SQVTM, ANQGSEA. V lost 6 bases and J 3 bases, leaving 20 bases between the germline ends. This CDR3 comprises 15 residues. CDR3 loop: CSVHGGGGRDTEAFF. The CDR3 nucleotides are TGCAGCGTACACGGTGGAGGGGGTAGGGACACTGAAGCTTTCTTT.

The chain uses TRBV7-9 and TRBJ2-7; no reliable D call. Germline V gene data show CDR1 as SEHNR and CDR2 as FQNEAQ (reference sequence). The ends were cut back, 4 bases at V and 12 bases at J, with 22 bases in the middle. CDR3 length: 14 residues. CDR3 in DNA: TGTGCCAGCAGCTCGCTCGCTCGAAACCGGGTTCTGTACTTC. Encoded protein: CASSSLARNRVLYF.

This sequence joins TRBV5-1 and TRBJ2-5; 14 bases fit TRBD2. The V gene end was trimmed by 1 base and the J gene end by 2 bases; junction bases not matched to a gene: 10. CDR3 size: 19 residues. Per the germline V gene, CDR1 is SGHRS and CDR2 is YFSETQ. CDR3 DNA sequence: TGCGCCAGCAGCTTGAATTCCGGGACTAGCGGGGGTACTCAAGAGACCCAGTACTTC. Its translation is CASSLNSGTSGGTQETQYF.

CDR3: CASSLRPPTGGRSPLHF. In DNA form, the CDR3 reads TGTGCCAGCAGCCTTAGGCCGCCGACAGGGGGTCGGTCACCCCTCCACTTT. The V gene is TRBV7-2, the J gene TRBJ1-6; 9 nucleotides line up with TRBD1. The CDR3 is 17 residues long. V lost 5 bases, J lost 10 bases, and 15 bases stayed unmatched. Germline lookup yields CDR1 SGHTA and CDR2 FQGNSA.

The V gene is TRBV4-2, the J gene TRBJ2-2; 10 nucleotides align to TRBD2. Trimming removed 3 bases from V and 7 bases from J; junction bases left unmatched: 8. Germline V gene data show CDR1 as LGHNA and CDR2 as YNFKEQ. The CDR3 covers 16 residues. The CDR3, as DNA: TGTGCCAGCAGCCATGGAGGACTAGCGGACATCGGGGAGCTGTTTTTT. Translating it yields CASSHGGLADIGELFF.